What follows are 17 T cell receptor beta chains derived from one specimen sequenced in a study of blood T cell repertoires in COVID-19. The table came from immunoSEQ multiplex PCR; TCRdb's copy has only in-frame clones and leaves some out. The sample lists 180,000 or so clones, 75% to 90% occurring once. The sample was peripheral blood. Receptors originate from a woman in her sixties or seventies with acute or convalescent COVID-19.

The rearrangement links TRBV7-9 to TRBJ2-7; 12 bases match TRBD1. The CDR3 totals 17 residues. The V and J ends lost 1 base and 6 bases, in that order; junction bases with no gene match: 10. From germline, CDR1 is SEHNR and CDR2 FQNEAQ (reference sequence). The CDR3 nucleotides read TGTGCCAGCAGCTTAGAAATAGGGACAGGGGGCTCGGGCGAGCAGTACTTC. Its translation is CASSLEIGTGGSGEQYF. The complete variable domain, with remaining parts taken from reference TRBV7-9 and TRBJ2-7, reads DTGVSQNPRHKITKRGQNVTFRCDPISEHNRLYWYRQTLGQGPEFLTYFQNEAQLEKSRLLSDRFSAERPKGSFSTLEIQRTEQGDSAMYLCASSLEIGTGGSGEQYFGPGTRLTVT.

The chain recombines TRBV4-1 with TRBJ2-3; TRBD1 is a possible D gene (8 bases). V lost 2 bases, J lost 3 bases, and 15 bases lay in between. This CDR3 spans 16 amino acids. Germline values: CDR1 MGHRA, CDR2 YSYEKL. As DNA, the CDR3 is TGCGCCAGCAGCCAATCCTACAGGGGGGGAACAGATACGCAGTATTTT. This sequence encodes CASSQSYRGGTDTQYF.

V usage is TRBV19 and J usage is TRBJ1-2; D gene uncertain. Germline V CDR1 and CDR2: LNHDA, SQIVND (reference sequence). V shed 4 bases and J shed 6 bases, with 12 bases lying between them. The CDR3 has 13 residues. The CDR3 bases are TGTGCCAGTAGTACGAGAACAGACCATGGCTACACCTTC. Its translation: CASSTRTDHGYTF.

The rearrangement joins TRBV19 to TRBJ1-1, with 7 positions matching TRBD1. This CDR3 has 15 residues. Per germline, CDR1 LNHDA and CDR2 SQIVND (reference sequence). V was pared by 8 bases and J by 8 bases, with 17 bases of the junction left unmatched. The CDR3 sequence: CASSRGQQELREAFF. CDR3 coding DNA: TGTGCCAGTTCGAGGGGACAGCAGGAGCTGCGAGAAGCTTTCTTT.

The rearrangement uses TRBV24-1 and TRBJ2-7; 9 positions agree with TRBD2. Unmatched junction bases numbered 5, after V lost 11 bases and J lost 7 bases. The CDR3 is made up of 11 amino acids. The germline gives CDR1 KGHDR, CDR2 SFDVKD. This chain's CDR3 is CANKTSGEQYV. CDR3 sequence (DNA): TGTGCCAACAAGACTAGCGGAGAGCAGTACGTC.

The chain employs TRBV6-5 and TRBJ1-1; D ambiguous. Trimming took 4 bases from V and 11 from J, leaving 14 bases between them. Germline V gene sequence: CDR1 MNHEY, CDR2 SVGAGI. The CDR3 length is 12 residues. CDR3: CASSSSRRQAFF. The CDR3 bases are TGTGCCAGCAGTTCTTCTCGGAGGCAGGCTTTCTTT.

This clone appeared a single time. This sequence joins TRBV19 and TRBJ2-1, with D possibly matching TRBD1 (6 bases). Looked up from germline, CDR1 is LNHDA and CDR2 is SQIVND (reference sequence). Trimming removed 4 bases at V and 0 bases at J, with 19 bases between. The CDR3 is 18 residues long. In DNA form, the CDR3 reads TGTGCCAGTAGTACGCTGGGGGCCTCCCCGTCCTCCTACAATGAGCAGTTCTTC. Amino acid sequence: CASSTLGASPSSYNEQFF. The entire variable domain, with the rest obtained from reference TRBV19 and TRBJ2-1, is as follows: DGGITQSPKYLFRKEGQNVTLSCEQNLNHDAMYWYRQDPGQGLRLIYYSQIVNDFQKGDIAEGYSVSREKKESFPLTVTSAQKNPTAFYLCASSTLGASPSSYNEQFFGPGTRLTVL.

The chain has TRBV5-1 and TRBJ2-6, with 8 bases lining up with TRBD2. The CDR3 runs to 16 residues. Per the germline V gene, CDR1 is SGHRS and CDR2 is YFSETQ. J lost 2 bases, V lost 2 bases, and 3 bases had no gene match. CDR3 nucleotide sequence: TGCGCCAGCAGCTTTAGCGGGACACCTGGGGCCAACGTCCTGACTTTC. This encodes CASSFSGTPGANVLTF.

The chain combines TRBV7-8 with TRBJ2-1, with 9 bases fitting TRBD1. Looked up from germline, CDR1 is SGHVS and CDR2 is FQNEAQ. The CDR3 extends over 15 amino acids. V lost 6 bases to trimming and J lost 0 bases; unmatched junction nucleotides: 3. DNA for the CDR3: TGTGCCAGCAGTTTGGACAGGGGCTCCTACAATGAGCAGTTCTTC. The encoded protein is CASSLDRGSYNEQFF.

This clone was seen more than once but under ten times. This chain connects TRBV6-5 to TRBJ2-2; D is uncertain. Trimming left V 8 bases short and J 3 bases short, with 4 bases between. The CDR3 extends over 11 amino acids. Germline lookup yields CDR1 MNHEY and CDR2 SVGAGI. This CDR3 reads CASEDTGELFF. CDR3 coding DNA: TGTGCCAGCGAGGACACCGGGGAGCTGTTTTTT.

The rearrangement uses TRBV9 and TRBJ2-7, with 7 bases that match TRBD2. Germline-derived CDR1 and CDR2 are SGDLS and YYNGEE. V shed 0 bases, J shed 6 bases, and the junction held 12 bases outside the gene matches. The CDR3 consists of 16 residues. The CDR3 coding sequence is TGTGCCAGCAGCGTAGGTTCCGAGCCACAGCGGGGCGAGCAGTACTTC. This sequence encodes CASSVGSEPQRGEQYF.

The chain has TRBV10-2 and TRBJ2-7, with TRBD2 matching over 9 bases. CDR1 and CDR2 (germline): WSHSY, SAAADI. V dropped 4 bases and J dropped 1; count of bases not matched to a gene: 8. The CDR3 runs to 16 residues. The CDR3 protein is CASSGLGLAPSYEQYV. The CDR3 DNA sequence: TGCGCCAGCAGTGGTCTAGGACTAGCGCCATCCTACGAGCAGTACGTC.

The gene calls are TRBV9 and TRBJ1-2; possible D gene TRBD1, 6 bases. Trimming shortened V by 2 bases and J by 8 bases, and 19 bases separated the two germline ends. Germline CDR1 is SGDLS and CDR2 is YYNGEE. The CDR3 extends over 15 amino acids. The CDR3 protein is CASSVEGHSSRGYTF. The CDR3 nucleotides are TGTGCCAGCAGCGTTGAGGGACACAGCTCGCGGGGCTACACCTTC.

The CDR3 spells CASSYAWTGGHYGYTF. The CDR3, as DNA: TGTGCCAGCAGTTACGCCTGGACAGGGGGCCACTATGGCTACACCTTC. The chain carries TRBV6-5 and TRBJ1-2, with TRBD1 identical over 11 bases. The CDR3 has 16 residues. J lost 3 bases, V lost 2 bases, and 5 bases had no gene match. CDR1 and CDR2 from the germline V gene are MNHEY and SVGAGI.

This chain joins TRBV27 and TRBJ2-3; 12 bases line up with TRBD2. Trimming removed 5 bases from V and 4 bases from J; junction bases left unmatched: 7. Germline loops: CDR1 MNHEY, CDR2 SMNVEV (reference sequence). The CDR3 consists of 16 residues. The CDR3 region is CASSILAGGGPDTQYF. The CDR3 DNA sequence: TGTGCCAGCAGTATCCTAGCGGGAGGGGGCCCAGATACGCAGTATTTT.

This chain connects TRBV3-1 (or the pseudogene TRBV3-2) to TRBJ1-3; perhaps TRBD1 as D (5 bases). There are 15 residues in the CDR3. Trimming removed 4 bases from V and 0 bases from J, with 10 bases in between. Germline loops: CDR1 LGHDT, CDR2 YNNKEL (reference sequence). The chain's CDR3 is CASSPTDYSGNTIYF. The CDR3 DNA follows: TGTGCCAGCAGCCCGACAGATTACTCTGGAAACACCATATATTTT.

This chain joins TRBV6-6 and TRBJ1-1; 7 bases fit TRBD1. The CDR3 extends over 15 amino acids. V shed 2 bases, J shed 2 bases, and the junction held 5 bases outside the gene matches. CDR1 and CDR2 from the germline V gene are MNHNY and SVGAGI (reference sequence). In nucleotides, the CDR3 is TGTGCCAGCAGTTACCCCGACAGGGACAACACTGAAGCTTTCTTT. As protein: CASSYPDRDNTEAFF.